A single T cell receptor beta chain is shown here with its context. The antigen is unknown. The source of the sample is a study of CD8+ T cells in alopecia areata. Study-wide results and limits: Scalp clonality, along with expanded CD8+ clones among the top 100, was significantly decreased by tofacitinib.

RNA was isolated and reverse transcribed to cDNA, the sequencing template. The method was immunoSEQ multiplex PCR; TCRdb's version includes in-frame clones alone and lacks a portion of them. The sample consists of some 58,000 clones, about 43% of them appearing once. CDR3 length: 13 residues. Germline CDR1 and CDR2: GTSNPN and SVGIG (reference sequence). Trimming took 4 bases from V and 3 from J, leaving 12 bases between them. The treatment: oral pan-JAK inhibitor, 5-10 mg twice daily. The material was CD8+ T cells sorted from blood, obtained at roughly week 36, from a patient treated with tofacitinib. This chain connects TRBV30 to TRBJ1-2; D not certain. This TCR was recovered from a human donor with alopecia areata. Here the CDR3 DNA reads TGTGCCTGGATTTCCATGGGAGACTATGGCTACACCTTC. This translates into CAWISMGDYGYTF.